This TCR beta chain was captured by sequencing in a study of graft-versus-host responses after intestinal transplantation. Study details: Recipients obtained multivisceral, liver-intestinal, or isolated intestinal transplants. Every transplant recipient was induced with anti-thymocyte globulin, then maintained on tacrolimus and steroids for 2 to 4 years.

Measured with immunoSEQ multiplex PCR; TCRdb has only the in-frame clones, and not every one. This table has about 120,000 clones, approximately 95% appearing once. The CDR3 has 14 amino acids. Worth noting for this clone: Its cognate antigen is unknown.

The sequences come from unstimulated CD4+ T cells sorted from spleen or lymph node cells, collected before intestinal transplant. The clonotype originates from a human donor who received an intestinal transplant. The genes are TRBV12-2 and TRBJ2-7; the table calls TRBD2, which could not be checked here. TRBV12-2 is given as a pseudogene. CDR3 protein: CASLLLGGRDEQYF. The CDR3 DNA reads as TGTGCAAGTCTCTTGCTGGGGGGGCGCGACGAGCAGTACTTC.